This entry lists 5 T cell receptor beta chains sequenced from one sample in a study of T-cell reconstitution after alpha-beta-depleted transplantation in children. TCRbeta library preparation incorporated unique molecular identifiers. TCRdb used MiXCR to reprocess the PCR reads, holding one entry per CDR3 protein. The data show hundreds of thousands of distinct CDR3 sequences, approximately 15% seen once. This sample comprised PBMCs, mostly from graft donor cells, obtained 360 days after TCRalphabeta/CD19-depleted stem cell transplant. The receptors were sampled from a male patient between 2 and 9 years old who had a stem cell transplant for acute lymphoblastic leukemia, so the T cells may come from the graft donor.

Details on this clonotype: A junction end diverges from the germline sequence, so it may reflect a read error. The chain couples TRBV28 to TRBJ2-7; D is perhaps TRBD1 (5 bases). This CDR3 has 16 residues. CDR1 and CDR2 from the germline V gene are MDHEN and SYDVKM. The CDR3 reads CASSLAKVRDSYEEYF. The CDR3, as DNA: TGTGCCAGCAGTTTAGCCAAGGTCAGGGATTCCTACGAGGAGTACTTC.

The J gene is TRBJ2-1, the V gene TRBV5-6; D is unclear. Germline assignment: CDR1 SGHDT and CDR2 YYEEEE. This CDR3 contains 12 residues. V lost 5 bases and J lost 6, with 9 bases in between. CDR3 residues: CASRQWSNEQFF. CDR3 DNA sequence: TGTGCCAGCAGACAATGGTCCAATGAGCAGTTCTTC.

This clonotype has only one observation. V gene TRBV20-1 combines with J gene TRBJ2-1; TRBD2 is a possible D gene (6 bases). CDR3 length: 15 amino acids. Germline V gene sequence: CDR1 DFQATT, CDR2 SNEGSKA (reference sequence). V was shortened by 3 bases and J by 0 bases, with 12 bases between the two germline ends. This CDR3 is CSARVGGSSYNEQFF. CDR3 DNA: TGCAGTGCTAGGGTCGGAGGGAGCTCCTACAATGAGCAGTTCTTC.

The chain uses TRBV11-2 and TRBJ2-3, with unresolved D. Germline CDR1 SGHAT, CDR2 FQNNGV. V lost 4 bases to trimming and J lost 1 base, with 12 bases between them. The CDR3 consists of 15 residues. This chain's CDR3 is CASSSLGVRTDTQYF. The CDR3 nucleotides are TGTGCCAGCAGCTCCCTTGGGGTCCGCACAGATACGCAGTATTTT. Full variable domain (remainder filled in from reference TRBV11-2 and TRBJ2-3): EAGVAQSPRYKIIEKRQSVAFWCNPISGHATLYWYQQILGQGPKLLIQFQNNGVVDDSQLPKDRFSAERLKGVDSTLKIQPAKLEDSAVYLCASSSLGVRTDTQYFGPGTRLTVL.

The chain uses TRBV2 and TRBJ2-3, with TRBD2 identical over 11 bases. The ends lost 6 bases at V and 4 bases at J; junction bases unmatched: 6. Germline V lookup: CDR1 SNHLY, CDR2 FYNNEI. CDR3 length equals 15 residues. CDR3 residues: CASSFGTSGADTQYF. CDR3 sequence (DNA): TGTGCCAGCAGCTTCGGGACTAGCGGCGCAGATACGCAGTATTTT.